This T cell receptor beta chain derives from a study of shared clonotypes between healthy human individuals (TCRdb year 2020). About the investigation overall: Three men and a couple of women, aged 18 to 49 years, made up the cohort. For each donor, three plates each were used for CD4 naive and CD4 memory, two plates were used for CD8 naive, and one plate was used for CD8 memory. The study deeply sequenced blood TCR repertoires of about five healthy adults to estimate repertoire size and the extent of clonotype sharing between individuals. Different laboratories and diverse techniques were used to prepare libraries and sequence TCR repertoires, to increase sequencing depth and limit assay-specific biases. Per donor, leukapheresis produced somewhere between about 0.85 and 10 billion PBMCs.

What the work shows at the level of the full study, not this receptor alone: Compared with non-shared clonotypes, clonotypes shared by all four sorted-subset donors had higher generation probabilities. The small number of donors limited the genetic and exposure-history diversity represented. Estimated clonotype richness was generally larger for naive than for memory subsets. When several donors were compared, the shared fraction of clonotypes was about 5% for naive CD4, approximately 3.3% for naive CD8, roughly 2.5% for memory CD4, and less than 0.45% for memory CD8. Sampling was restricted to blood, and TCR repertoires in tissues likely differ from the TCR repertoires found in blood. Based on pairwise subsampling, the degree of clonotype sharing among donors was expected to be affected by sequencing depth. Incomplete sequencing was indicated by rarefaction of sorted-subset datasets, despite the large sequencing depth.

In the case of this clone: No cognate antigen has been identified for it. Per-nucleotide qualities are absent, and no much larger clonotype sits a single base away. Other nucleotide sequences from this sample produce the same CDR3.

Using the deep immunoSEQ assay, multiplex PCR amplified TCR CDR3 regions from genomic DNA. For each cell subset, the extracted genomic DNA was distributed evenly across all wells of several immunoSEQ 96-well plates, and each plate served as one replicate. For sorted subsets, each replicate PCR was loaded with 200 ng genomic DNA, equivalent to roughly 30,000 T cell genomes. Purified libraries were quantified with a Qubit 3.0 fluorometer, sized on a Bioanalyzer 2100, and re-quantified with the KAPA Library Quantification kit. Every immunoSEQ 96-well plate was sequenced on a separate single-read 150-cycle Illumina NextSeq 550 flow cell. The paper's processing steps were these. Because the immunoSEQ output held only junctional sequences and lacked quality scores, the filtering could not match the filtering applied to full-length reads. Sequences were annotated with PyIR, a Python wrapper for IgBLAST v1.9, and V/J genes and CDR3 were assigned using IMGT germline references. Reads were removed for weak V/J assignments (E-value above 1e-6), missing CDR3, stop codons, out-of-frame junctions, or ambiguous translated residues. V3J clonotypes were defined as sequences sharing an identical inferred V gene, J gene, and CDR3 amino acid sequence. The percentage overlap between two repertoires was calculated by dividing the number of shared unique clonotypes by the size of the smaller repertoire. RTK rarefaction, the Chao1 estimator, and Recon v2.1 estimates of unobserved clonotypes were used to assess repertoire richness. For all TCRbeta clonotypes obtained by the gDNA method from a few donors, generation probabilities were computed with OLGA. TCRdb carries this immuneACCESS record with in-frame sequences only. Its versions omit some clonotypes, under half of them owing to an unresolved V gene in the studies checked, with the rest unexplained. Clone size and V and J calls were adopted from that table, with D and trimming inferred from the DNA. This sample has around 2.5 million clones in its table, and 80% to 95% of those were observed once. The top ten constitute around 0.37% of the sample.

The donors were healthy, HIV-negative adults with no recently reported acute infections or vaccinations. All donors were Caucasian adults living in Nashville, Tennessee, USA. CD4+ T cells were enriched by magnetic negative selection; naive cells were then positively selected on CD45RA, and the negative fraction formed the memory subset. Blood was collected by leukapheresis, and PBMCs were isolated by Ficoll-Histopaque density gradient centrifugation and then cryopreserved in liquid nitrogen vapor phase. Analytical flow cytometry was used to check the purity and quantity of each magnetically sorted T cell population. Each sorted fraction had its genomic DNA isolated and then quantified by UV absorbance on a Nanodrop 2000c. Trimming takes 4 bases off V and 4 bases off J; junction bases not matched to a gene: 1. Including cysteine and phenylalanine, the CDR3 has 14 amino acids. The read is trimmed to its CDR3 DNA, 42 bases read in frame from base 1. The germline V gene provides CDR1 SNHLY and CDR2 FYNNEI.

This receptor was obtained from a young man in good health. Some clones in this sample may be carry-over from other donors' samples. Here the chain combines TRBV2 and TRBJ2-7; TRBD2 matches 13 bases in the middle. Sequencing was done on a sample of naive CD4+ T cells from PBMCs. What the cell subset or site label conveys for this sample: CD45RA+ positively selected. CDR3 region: CASSGTSGRYEQYF. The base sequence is TGTGCCAGCAGTGGGACTAGCGGGAGATACGAGCAGTACTTC.